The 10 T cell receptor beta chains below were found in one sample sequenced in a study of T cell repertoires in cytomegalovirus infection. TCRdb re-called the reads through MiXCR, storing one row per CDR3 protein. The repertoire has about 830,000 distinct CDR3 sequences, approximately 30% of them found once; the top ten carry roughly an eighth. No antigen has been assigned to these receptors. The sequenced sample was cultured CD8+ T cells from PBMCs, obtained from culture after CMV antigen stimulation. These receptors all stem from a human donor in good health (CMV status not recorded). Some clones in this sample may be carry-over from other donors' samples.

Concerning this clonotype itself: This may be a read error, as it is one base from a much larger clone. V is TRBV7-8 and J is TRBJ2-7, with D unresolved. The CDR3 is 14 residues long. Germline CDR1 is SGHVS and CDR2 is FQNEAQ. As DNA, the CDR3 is TGTGCCAACAGCTTAGTGCCAACAACCTACGAGCAGTACTTC. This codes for CANSLVPTTYEQYF.

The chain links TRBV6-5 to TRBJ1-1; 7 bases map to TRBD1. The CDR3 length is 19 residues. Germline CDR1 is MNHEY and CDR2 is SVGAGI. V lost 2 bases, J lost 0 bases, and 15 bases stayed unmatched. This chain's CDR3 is CASSYRSTGIPALNTEAFF. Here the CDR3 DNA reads TGTGCCAGCAGTTACCGGTCGACAGGGATCCCTGCTTTGAACACTGAAGCTTTCTTT.

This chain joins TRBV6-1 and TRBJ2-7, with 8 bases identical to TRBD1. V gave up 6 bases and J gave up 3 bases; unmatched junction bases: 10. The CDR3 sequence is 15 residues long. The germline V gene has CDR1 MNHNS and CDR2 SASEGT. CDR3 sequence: CASSKGDRNYYEQYV. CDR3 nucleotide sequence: TGTGCCAGCAGCAAAGGGGACAGGAACTACTACGAGCAGTACGTC.

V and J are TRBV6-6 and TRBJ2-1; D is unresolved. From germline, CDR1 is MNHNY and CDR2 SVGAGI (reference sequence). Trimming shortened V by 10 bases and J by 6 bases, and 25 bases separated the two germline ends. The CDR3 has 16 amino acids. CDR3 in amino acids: CATLPFGRQMGNEQFF. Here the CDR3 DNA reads TGTGCCACCTTACCCTTTGGCCGCCAGATGGGCAATGAGCAGTTCTTC.

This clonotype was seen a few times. For the CDR3, the DNA is TGTGCCAGCAGTTTCCTTACGGGGGGTTCAGATACGCAGTATTTT. This codes for CASSFLTGGSDTQYF. The genes are TRBV12-3 or TRBV12-4 and TRBJ2-3; TRBD2 agrees at 7 bases. V lost 3 bases, J lost 4 bases, and 7 bases stayed unmatched. There are 15 residues in the CDR3.

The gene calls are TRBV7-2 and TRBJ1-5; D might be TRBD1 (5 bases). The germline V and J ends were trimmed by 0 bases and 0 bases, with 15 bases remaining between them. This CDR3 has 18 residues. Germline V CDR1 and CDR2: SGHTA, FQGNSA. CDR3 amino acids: CASSLAGPGTYSNQPQHF. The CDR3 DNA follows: TGTGCCAGCAGCTTAGCAGGGCCCGGGACGTATAGCAATCAGCCCCAGCATTTT.

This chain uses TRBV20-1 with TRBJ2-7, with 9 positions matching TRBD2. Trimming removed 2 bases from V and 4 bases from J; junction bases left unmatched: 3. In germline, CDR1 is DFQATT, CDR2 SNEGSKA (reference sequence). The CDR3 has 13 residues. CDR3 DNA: TGCAGTGCTAGACTAGCGGGGAATTACGAGCAGTACGTC. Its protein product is CSARLAGNYEQYV.

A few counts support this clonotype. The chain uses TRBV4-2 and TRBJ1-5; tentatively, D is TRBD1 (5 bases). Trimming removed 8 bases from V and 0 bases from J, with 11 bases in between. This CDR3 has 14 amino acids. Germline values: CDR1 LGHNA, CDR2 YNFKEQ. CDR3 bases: TGTGCCAGCTGGGACGGATATAGCAATCAGCCCCAGCATTTT. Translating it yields CASWDGYSNQPQHF.

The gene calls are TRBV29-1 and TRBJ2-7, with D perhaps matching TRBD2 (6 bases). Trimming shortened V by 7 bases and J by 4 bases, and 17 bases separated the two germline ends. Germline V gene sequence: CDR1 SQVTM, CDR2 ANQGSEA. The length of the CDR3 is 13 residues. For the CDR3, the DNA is TGCAGCGCCTTGGAGGGAAACGGGTACGAGCAGTACTTC. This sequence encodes CSALEGNGYEQYF.

The CDR3 here is CASNLGANEAFF. In DNA form, the CDR3 reads TGTGCCAGCAACCTGGGGGCGAATGAAGCTTTCTTT. The chain couples TRBV6-6 to TRBJ1-1, with D perhaps matching TRBD1 (6 bases). This CDR3 is 12 amino acids long. Trimming took 7 bases from V and 7 from J, leaving 13 bases between them. CDR1 and CDR2 (germline): MNHNY, SVGAGI (reference sequence).